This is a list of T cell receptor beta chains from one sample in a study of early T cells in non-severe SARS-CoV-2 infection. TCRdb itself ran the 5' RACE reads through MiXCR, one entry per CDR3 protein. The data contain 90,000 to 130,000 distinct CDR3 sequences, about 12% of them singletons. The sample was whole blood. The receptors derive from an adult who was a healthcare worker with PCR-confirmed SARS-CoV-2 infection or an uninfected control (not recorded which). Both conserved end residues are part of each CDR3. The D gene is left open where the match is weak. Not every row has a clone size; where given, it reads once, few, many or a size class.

cdr3_nt: TGTGCCACCAGCTCCCTGGCCCTGAACACTGAAGCTTTCTTT
cdr3_aa: CATSSLALNTEAFF
cdr3_length: 14
d_call: -
clone_size: many
j_call: TRBJ1-1
v_call: TRBV15

cdr3_nt: TGCGCCAGCAGTTTCGGCGGGACTTCCTACAATGAGCAGTTCTTC
cdr3_aa: CASSFGGTSYNEQFF
cdr3_length: 15
d_call: -
clone_size: few
j_call: TRBJ2-1
v_call: TRBV5-1

cdr3_nt: TGTGCCAGCAGTCCACCGGGACTACCATCCTACAATGAGCAGTTCTTC
cdr3_aa: CASSPPGLPSYNEQFF
cdr3_length: 16
d_call: TRBD2
clone_size: many
j_call: TRBJ2-1
v_call: TRBV6-2/TRBV6-3

cdr3_nt: TGCGCCAGCAGCTCAAGCGTGGACACTGAAGCTTTCTTT
cdr3_aa: CASSSSVDTEAFF
cdr3_length: 13
d_call: -
clone_size: many
j_call: TRBJ1-1
v_call: TRBV5-1

cdr3_nt: TGTGCCAGCAGCGATTCCCCGGACTACACCTTC
cdr3_aa: CASSDSPDYTF
cdr3_length: 11
d_call: -
clone_size: many
j_call: TRBJ1-2
v_call: TRBV7-9

cdr3_nt: TGTGCCAGCAGCCATTGGACTAGCGGGAGCTACGAGCAGTACTTC
cdr3_aa: CASSHWTSGSYEQYF
cdr3_length: 15
d_call: TRBD2
clone_size: many
j_call: TRBJ2-7
v_call: TRBV27

cdr3_nt: TGTGCCAGCTCACCGGACAGGGGAAATCAGCCCCAGCATTTT
cdr3_aa: CASSPDRGNQPQHF
cdr3_length: 14
d_call: TRBD1
clone_size: few
j_call: TRBJ1-5
v_call: TRBV18

cdr3_nt: TGCGCCAGCAGCTCGCCCGGGACTAGCGGGACGATGACCTACAATGAGCAGTTCTTC
cdr3_aa: CASSSPGTSGTMTYNEQFF
cdr3_length: 19
d_call: TRBD2
clone_size: -
j_call: TRBJ2-1
v_call: TRBV5-1

cdr3_nt: TGTGCCAGCTTCAACGGGGAAAACTCCTACAATGAGCAGTTCTTC
cdr3_aa: CASFNGENSYNEQFF
cdr3_length: 15
d_call: -
clone_size: many
j_call: TRBJ2-1
v_call: TRBV28

cdr3_nt: TGTGCCATCAGTGGGGACAGCGCGGACTCTGGGGCCAACGTCCTGACTTTC
cdr3_aa: CAISGDSADSGANVLTF
cdr3_length: 17
d_call: TRBD1
clone_size: many
j_call: TRBJ2-6
v_call: TRBV10-3

cdr3_nt: TGTGCCACCAGCGCACGGGACAGGGGATTTTCCGGGGAGCTGTTTTTT
cdr3_aa: CATSARDRGFSGELFF
cdr3_length: 16
d_call: TRBD1
clone_size: -
j_call: TRBJ2-2
v_call: TRBV15

cdr3_nt: TGTGCCAGCAGTTCGGACAGGACTACGTCTGAAGCTTTCTTT
cdr3_aa: CASSSDRTTSEAFF
cdr3_length: 14
d_call: TRBD1
clone_size: -
j_call: TRBJ1-1
v_call: TRBV6-5

cdr3_nt: TGTGCCAGCAGCCTACAGGGGGACGTAGGAGAGCAGTACTTC
cdr3_aa: CASSLQGDVGEQYF
cdr3_length: 14
d_call: TRBD1
clone_size: -
j_call: TRBJ2-7
v_call: TRBV7-9

cdr3_nt: TGTGCCACCAGTGACCCAAAACAGGGTCCCGGGGAGCTGTTTTTT
cdr3_aa: CATSDPKQGPGELFF
cdr3_length: 15
d_call: -
clone_size: -
j_call: TRBJ2-2
v_call: TRBV24-1

cdr3_nt: TGTGCCAGCAGCTTAACGGGGGGTACCGGGGAGCTGTTTTTT
cdr3_aa: CASSLTGGTGELFF
cdr3_length: 14
d_call: -
clone_size: many
j_call: TRBJ2-2
v_call: TRBV7-3

cdr3_nt: TGCAGCGCCCTGATGGGGGGCTACACCTTC
cdr3_aa: CSALMGGYTF
cdr3_length: 10
d_call: -
clone_size: -
j_call: TRBJ1-2
v_call: TRBV29-1

cdr3_nt: TGCGCCAGCAGCTTCCAGGAGCCCAACACTGAAGCTTTCTTT
cdr3_aa: CASSFQEPNTEAFF
cdr3_length: 14
d_call: -
clone_size: few
j_call: TRBJ1-1
v_call: TRBV5-1

cdr3_nt: TGCAGCGTTGAAAAGGGGATCCCTAGCACAGATACGCAGTATTTT
cdr3_aa: CSVEKGIPSTDTQYF
cdr3_length: 15
d_call: -
clone_size: many
j_call: TRBJ2-3
v_call: TRBV29-1

cdr3_nt: TGTACCACCAGTGCCCCGTCGGACGGAGGGACCTATGGCTACACCTTC
cdr3_aa: CTTSAPSDGGTYGYTF
cdr3_length: 16
d_call: -
clone_size: -
j_call: TRBJ1-2
v_call: TRBV24-1

cdr3_nt: TGTGCCAGCAGTTTTATTAATGAAAAACTGTTTTTT
cdr3_aa: CASSFINEKLFF
cdr3_length: 12
d_call: -
clone_size: -
j_call: TRBJ1-4
v_call: TRBV12-3/TRBV12-4

cdr3_nt: TGTGCCAGCAGTTCCCCCCCCATTCAGGAAAACACCGGGGAGCTGTTTTTT
cdr3_aa: CASSSPPIQENTGELFF
cdr3_length: 17
d_call: -
clone_size: -
j_call: TRBJ2-2
v_call: TRBV28

cdr3_nt: TGTGCCAGCAGTGTCGACAGGCGGGGCACTGAAGCTTTCTTT
cdr3_aa: CASSVDRRGTEAFF
cdr3_length: 14
d_call: -
clone_size: -
j_call: TRBJ1-1
v_call: TRBV2

cdr3_nt: TGTGCCATCAGTAGCCGGACAGGGGGCGGGGAGACCCAGTACTTC
cdr3_aa: CAISSRTGGGETQYF
cdr3_length: 15
d_call: TRBD1
clone_size: few
j_call: TRBJ2-5
v_call: TRBV10-3

cdr3_nt: TGTGCCAGCCAGGGGGGGATTATCAACGAGCAGTACTTC
cdr3_aa: CASQGGIINEQYF
cdr3_length: 13
d_call: -
clone_size: few
j_call: TRBJ2-7
v_call: TRBV12-3/TRBV12-4

cdr3_nt: TGTGCCAGCAGCCCTACAGGGGCGAGGAACACTGAAGCTTTCTTT
cdr3_aa: CASSPTGARNTEAFF
cdr3_length: 15
d_call: TRBD1
clone_size: many
j_call: TRBJ1-1
v_call: TRBV5-6

cdr3_nt: TGTGCCAGCAGTCCGGGCCATACGCAGTATTTT
cdr3_aa: CASSPGHTQYF
cdr3_length: 11
d_call: -
clone_size: many
j_call: TRBJ2-3
v_call: TRBV27

cdr3_nt: TGTGCCAGCAGCTCTAGCGGGATCAATGAGCAGTTCTTC
cdr3_aa: CASSSSGINEQFF
cdr3_length: 13
d_call: TRBD2
clone_size: -
j_call: TRBJ2-1
v_call: TRBV7-3

cdr3_nt: TGTGCCAGTAGTGCGGGGGAACGTAGCAATCAGCCCCAGCATTTT
cdr3_aa: CASSAGERSNQPQHF
cdr3_length: 15
d_call: -
clone_size: many
j_call: TRBJ1-5
v_call: TRBV19